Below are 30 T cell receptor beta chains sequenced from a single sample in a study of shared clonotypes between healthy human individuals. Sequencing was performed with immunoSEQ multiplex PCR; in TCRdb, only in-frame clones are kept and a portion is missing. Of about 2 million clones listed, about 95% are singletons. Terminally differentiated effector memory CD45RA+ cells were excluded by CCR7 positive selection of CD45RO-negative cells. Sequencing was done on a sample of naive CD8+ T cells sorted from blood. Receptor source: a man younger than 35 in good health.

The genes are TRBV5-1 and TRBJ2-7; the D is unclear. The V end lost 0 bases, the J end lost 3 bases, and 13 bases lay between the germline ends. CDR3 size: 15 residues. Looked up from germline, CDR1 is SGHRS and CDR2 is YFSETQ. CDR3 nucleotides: TGCGCCAGCAGCTTGGAAGGCCTTATTAACTACGAGCAGTACTTC. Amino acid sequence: CASSLEGLINYEQYF.

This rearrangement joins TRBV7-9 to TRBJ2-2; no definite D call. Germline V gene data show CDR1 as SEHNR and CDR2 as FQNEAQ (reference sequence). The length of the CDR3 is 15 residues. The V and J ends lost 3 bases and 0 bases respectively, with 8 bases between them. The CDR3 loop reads CASSFPTSNTGELFF. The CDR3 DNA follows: TGTGCCAGCAGCTTTCCGACATCGAACACCGGGGAGCTGTTTTTT.

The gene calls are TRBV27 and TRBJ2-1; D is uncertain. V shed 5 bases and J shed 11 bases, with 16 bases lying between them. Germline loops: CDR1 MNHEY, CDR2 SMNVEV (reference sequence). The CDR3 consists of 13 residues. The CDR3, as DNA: TGTGCCAGCAGTAAAAGCCAGACTGGGCAGCAGTTCTTC. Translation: CASSKSQTGQQFF.

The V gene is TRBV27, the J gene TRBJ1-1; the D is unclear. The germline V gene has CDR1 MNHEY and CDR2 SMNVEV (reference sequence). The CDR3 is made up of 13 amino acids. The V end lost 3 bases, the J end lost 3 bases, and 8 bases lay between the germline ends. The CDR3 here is CASSFVRDTEAFF. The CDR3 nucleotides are TGTGCCAGCAGTTTTGTGAGGGACACTGAAGCTTTCTTT.

Here the CDR3 DNA reads TGTGCCAGCAGTTCGCTAGCGGGTACGAACACCGGGGAGCTGTTTTTT. Protein sequence: CASSSLAGTNTGELFF. The chain has TRBV27 and TRBJ2-2; 8 bases map to TRBD2. J was trimmed by 0 bases and V by 4 bases; bases with no gene match: 4. This CDR3 spans 16 amino acids. Per the germline V gene, CDR1 is MNHEY and CDR2 is SMNVEV (reference sequence).

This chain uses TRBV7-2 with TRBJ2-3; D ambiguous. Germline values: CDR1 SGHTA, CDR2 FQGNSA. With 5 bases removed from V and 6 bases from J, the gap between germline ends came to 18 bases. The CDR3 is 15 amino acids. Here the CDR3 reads CASSAAWSAGDTQYF. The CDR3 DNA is TGTGCCAGCAGCGCGGCCTGGTCCGCTGGCGATACGCAGTATTTT.

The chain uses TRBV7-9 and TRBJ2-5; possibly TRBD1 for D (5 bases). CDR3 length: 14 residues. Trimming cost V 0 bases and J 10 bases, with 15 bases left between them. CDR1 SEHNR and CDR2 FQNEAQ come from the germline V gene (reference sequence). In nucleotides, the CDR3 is TGTGCCAGCAGCTTAGCGGTCTCTGGGGCGGACCAGTACTTC. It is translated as CASSLAVSGADQYF.

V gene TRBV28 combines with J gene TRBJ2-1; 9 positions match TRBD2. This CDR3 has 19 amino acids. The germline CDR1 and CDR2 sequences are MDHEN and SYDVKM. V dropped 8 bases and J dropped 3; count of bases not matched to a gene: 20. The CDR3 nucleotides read TGTGCCAGCCGCGGGGGGAATGGTGCGGGAGGGCCCGGCTACAATGAGCAGTTCTTC. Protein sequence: CASRGGNGAGGPGYNEQFF.

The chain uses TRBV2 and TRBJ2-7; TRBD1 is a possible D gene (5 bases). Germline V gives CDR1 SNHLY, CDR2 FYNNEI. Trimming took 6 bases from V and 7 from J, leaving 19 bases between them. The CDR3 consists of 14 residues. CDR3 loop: CASRAPGFSGEQYF. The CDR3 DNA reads TGTGCCAGCAGAGCCCCAGGGTTTTCGGGTGAGCAGTACTTC.

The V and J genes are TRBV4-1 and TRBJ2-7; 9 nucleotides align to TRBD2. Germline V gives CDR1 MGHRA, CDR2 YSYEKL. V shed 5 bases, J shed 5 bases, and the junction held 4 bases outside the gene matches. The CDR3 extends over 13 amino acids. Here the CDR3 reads CASSERLADEQYF. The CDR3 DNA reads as TGCGCCAGCAGCGAACGACTAGCGGACGAGCAGTACTTC.

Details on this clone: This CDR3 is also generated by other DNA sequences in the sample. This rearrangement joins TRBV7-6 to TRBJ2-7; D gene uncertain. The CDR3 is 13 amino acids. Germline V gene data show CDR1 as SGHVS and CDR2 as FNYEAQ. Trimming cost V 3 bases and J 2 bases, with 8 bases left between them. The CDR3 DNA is TGTGCCAGCAGCTTGGCAGCGACCTACGAGCAGTACTTC. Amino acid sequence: CASSLAATYEQYF.

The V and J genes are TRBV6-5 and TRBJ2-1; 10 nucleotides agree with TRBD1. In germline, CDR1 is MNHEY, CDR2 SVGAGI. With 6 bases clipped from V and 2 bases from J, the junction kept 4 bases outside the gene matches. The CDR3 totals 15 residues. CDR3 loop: CASRGGTGAYNEQFF. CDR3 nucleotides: TGTGCCAGCAGGGGCGGGACAGGGGCCTACAATGAGCAGTTCTTC.

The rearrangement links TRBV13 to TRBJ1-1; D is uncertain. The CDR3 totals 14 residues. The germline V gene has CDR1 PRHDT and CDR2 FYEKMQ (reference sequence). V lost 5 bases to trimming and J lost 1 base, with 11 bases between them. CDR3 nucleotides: TGTGCCAGCAGCCCTGGGCCAGAGAACACTGAAGCTTTCTTT. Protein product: CASSPGPENTEAFF.

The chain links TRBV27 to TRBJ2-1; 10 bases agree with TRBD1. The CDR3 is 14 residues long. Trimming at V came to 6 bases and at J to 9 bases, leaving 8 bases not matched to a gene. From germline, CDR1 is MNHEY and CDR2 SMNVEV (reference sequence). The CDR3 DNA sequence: TGTGCCAGCAGCATTACGGGACAGGGGAGTGAGCAGTTCTTC. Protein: CASSITGQGSEQFF.

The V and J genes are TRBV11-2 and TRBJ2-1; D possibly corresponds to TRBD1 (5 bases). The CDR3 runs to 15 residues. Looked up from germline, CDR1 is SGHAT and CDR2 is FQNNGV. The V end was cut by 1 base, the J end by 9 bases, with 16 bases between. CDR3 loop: CASSLGVPGLGEQFF. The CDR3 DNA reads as TGTGCCAGCAGCTTAGGCGTTCCAGGGCTAGGTGAGCAGTTCTTC.

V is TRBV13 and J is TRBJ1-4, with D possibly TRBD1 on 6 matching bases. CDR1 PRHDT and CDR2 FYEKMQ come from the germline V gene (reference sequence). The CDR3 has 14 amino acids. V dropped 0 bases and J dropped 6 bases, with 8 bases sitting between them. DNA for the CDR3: TGTGCCAGCAGCTTAGGCGGGACATATGAAAAACTGTTTTTT. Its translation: CASSLGGTYEKLFF.

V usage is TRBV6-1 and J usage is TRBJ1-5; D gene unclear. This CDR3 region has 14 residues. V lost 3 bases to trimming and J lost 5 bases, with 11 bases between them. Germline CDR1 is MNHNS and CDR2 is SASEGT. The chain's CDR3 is CASSDGQEYQPQHF. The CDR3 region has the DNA TGTGCCAGCAGTGATGGGCAGGAGTATCAGCCCCAGCATTTT.

The CDR3 DNA sequence: TGTGCCAGTAGTATAGATCTATGGAACACCGGGGAGCTGTTTTTT. Translation gives CASSIDLWNTGELFF. J is TRBJ2-2 and V is TRBV19; D call uncertain. The CDR3 is made up of 15 amino acids. The V gene's germline CDR1 is LNHDA and CDR2 SQIVND (reference sequence). V was pared by 0 bases and J by 1 base, with 6 bases between.

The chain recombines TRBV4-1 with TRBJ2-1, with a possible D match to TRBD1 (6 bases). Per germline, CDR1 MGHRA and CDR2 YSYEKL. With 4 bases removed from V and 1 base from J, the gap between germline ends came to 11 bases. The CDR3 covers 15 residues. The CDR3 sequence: CASSPMRGSYNEQFF. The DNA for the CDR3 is TGCGCCAGCAGCCCAATGAGGGGGTCCTACAATGAGCAGTTCTTC.

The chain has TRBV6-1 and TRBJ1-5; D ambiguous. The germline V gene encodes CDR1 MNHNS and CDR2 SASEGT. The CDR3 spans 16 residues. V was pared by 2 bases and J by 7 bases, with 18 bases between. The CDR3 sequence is CASSEPRGEKGQPQHF. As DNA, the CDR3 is TGTGCCAGCAGTGAACCCCGGGGAGAAAAAGGACAGCCCCAGCATTTT.

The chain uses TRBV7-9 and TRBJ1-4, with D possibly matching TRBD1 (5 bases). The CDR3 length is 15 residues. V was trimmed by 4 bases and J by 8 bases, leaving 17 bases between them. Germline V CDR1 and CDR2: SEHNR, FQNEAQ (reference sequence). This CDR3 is CASSSGQGGEEKLFF. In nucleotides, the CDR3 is TGTGCCAGCAGCTCAGGGCAGGGAGGGGAAGAAAAACTGTTTTTT. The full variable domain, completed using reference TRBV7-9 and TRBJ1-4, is DTGVSQNPRHKITKRGQNVTFRCDPISEHNRLYWYRQTLGQGPEFLTYFQNEAQLEKSRLLSDRFSAERPKGSFSTLEIQRTEQGDSAMYLCASSSGQGGEEKLFFGSGTQLSVL.

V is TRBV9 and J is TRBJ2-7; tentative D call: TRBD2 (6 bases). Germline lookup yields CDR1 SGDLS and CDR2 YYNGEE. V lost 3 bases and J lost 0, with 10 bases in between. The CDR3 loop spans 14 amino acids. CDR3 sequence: CASSAGTHSYEQYF. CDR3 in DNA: TGTGCCAGCAGCGCCGGGACTCACTCCTACGAGCAGTACTTC.

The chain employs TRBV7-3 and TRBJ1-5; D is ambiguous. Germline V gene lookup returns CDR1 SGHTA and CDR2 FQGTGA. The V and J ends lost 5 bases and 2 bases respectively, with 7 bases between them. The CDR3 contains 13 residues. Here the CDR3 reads CASSIARNQPQHF. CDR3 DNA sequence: TGTGCCAGCAGCATAGCGCGCAATCAGCCCCAGCATTTT.

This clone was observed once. The CDR3 sequence: CASSLWSGTTEYEQYF. CDR3 nucleotides: TGTGCCAGCAGCTTATGGTCAGGGACTACGGAATACGAGCAGTACTTC. The J gene is TRBJ2-7, the V gene TRBV7-2; TRBD2 aligns across 7 bases. The CDR3 spans 16 residues. J gave up 4 bases and V 2 bases, and 11 bases lay outside the gene matches. Germline assignment: CDR1 SGHTA and CDR2 FQGNSA.

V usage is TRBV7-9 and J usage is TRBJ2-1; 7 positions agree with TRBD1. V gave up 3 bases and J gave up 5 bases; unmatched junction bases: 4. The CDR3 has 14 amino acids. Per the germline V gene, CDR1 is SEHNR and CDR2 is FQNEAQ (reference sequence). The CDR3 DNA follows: TGTGCCAGCAGCTTCCGGGACAGAGACAATGAGCAGTTCTTC. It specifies CASSFRDRDNEQFF.

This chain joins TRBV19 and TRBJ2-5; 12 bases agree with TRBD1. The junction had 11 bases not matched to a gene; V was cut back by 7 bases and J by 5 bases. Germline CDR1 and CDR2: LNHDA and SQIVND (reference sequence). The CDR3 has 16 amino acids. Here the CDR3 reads CASTTGTGGEYETQYF. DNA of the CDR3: TGTGCCAGTACCACTGGGACAGGGGGCGAGTATGAGACCCAGTACTTC.

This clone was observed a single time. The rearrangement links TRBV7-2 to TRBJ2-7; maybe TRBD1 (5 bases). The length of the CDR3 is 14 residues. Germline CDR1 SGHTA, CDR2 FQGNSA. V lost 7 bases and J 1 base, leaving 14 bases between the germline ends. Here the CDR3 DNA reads TGTGCCAGCACCGGGTGGGGCAGGTCCTACGAGCAGTACTTC. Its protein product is CASTGWGRSYEQYF.

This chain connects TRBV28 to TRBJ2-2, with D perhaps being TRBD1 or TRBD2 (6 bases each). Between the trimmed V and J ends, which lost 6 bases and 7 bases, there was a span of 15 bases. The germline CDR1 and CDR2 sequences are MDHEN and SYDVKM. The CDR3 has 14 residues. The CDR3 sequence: CASSPRGAVGELFF. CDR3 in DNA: TGTGCCAGCAGCCCAAGGGGGGCTGTCGGGGAGCTGTTTTTT. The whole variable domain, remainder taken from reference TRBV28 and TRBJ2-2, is DVKVTQSSRYLVKRTGEKVFLECVQDMDHENMFWYRQDPGLGLRLIYFSYDVKMKEKGDIPEGYSVSREKKERFSLILESASTNQTSMYLCASSPRGAVGELFFGEGSRLTVL.

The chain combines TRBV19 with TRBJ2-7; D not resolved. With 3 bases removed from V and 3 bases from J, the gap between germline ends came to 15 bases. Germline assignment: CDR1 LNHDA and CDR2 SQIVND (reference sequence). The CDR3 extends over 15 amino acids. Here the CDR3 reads CASSITYGEVYEQYF. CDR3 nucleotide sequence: TGTGCCAGTAGTATCACCTACGGAGAGGTCTACGAGCAGTACTTC.

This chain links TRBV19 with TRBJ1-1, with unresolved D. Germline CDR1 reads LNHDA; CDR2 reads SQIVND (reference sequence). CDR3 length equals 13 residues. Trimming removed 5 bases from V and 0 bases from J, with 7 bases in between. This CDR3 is CASSLFLNTEAFF. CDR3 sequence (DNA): TGTGCCAGTAGTCTCTTTTTGAACACTGAAGCTTTCTTT.